What follows are 15 T cell receptor beta chains derived from one specimen sequenced in a study of T-cell reconstitution after alpha-beta-depleted transplantation in children. Unique molecular identifiers were used in preparing the TCRbeta library. Using its own MiXCR run on the PCR reads, TCRdb lists one record per CDR3 protein. Among about 190,000 distinct CDR3 sequences, over 8.5% were seen once, and the ten largest hold around 13%. The sequenced sample was PBMCs, obtained before TCRalphabeta/CD19-depleted stem cell transplant. The receptor set was obtained from a boy between 2 and 10 years old with acute myeloid leukemia, due to receive a stem cell transplant.

On this clonotype: A much larger clone sits a single nucleotide away, making a read error possible. V and J are TRBV3-1 and TRBJ2-2, with D perhaps matching TRBD1 (6 bases). V was clipped by 0 bases and J by 1 base, with 15 bases between them. CDR3 length: 18 amino acids. Germline loops: CDR1 LGHDT, CDR2 YNNKEL (reference sequence). As DNA, the CDR3 is TGTGCCAGCAGCCAAGATTACCCAGGGGCGAGGAACACCGGGGAGCTGTTTTTT. Its protein product is CASSQDYPGARNTGELFF.

This clonotype was seen many times. V usage is TRBV7-9 and J usage is TRBJ2-7; 8 bases match TRBD1. V shed 4 bases and J 12 bases; nucleotides not matched to a gene: 5. The CDR3 runs to 11 residues. The germline gives CDR1 SEHNR, CDR2 FQNEAQ (reference sequence). CDR3 sequence: CASSSSRGLYF. The CDR3 DNA follows: TGTGCCAGCAGCTCCTCCAGGGGGCTGTACTTC.

Many counts were recorded for this clonotype. One junction end disagrees with the germline gene, perhaps due to a read error. The chain couples TRBV12-3 or TRBV12-4 to TRBJ2-3; TRBD2 matches 12 bases. This CDR3 contains 15 residues. The CDR3 nucleotides are TGTGCCAGCAGTCTAGCGGGGGGGCCGGGAGATACGCAGTATTTT. Its protein is CASSLAGGPGDTQYF.

The table lists this clonotype with many counts. The rearrangement joins TRBV25-1 to TRBJ1-1, with unresolved D. Germline V lookup: CDR1 MGHDK, CDR2 SYGVNS. Trimming cost V 8 bases and J 1 base, with 8 bases left between them. The CDR3 runs to 12 residues. CDR3 in DNA: TGTGCCAGCGCTCAGTGGAACACTGAAGCTTTCTTT. Translating gives CASAQWNTEAFF.

The genes are TRBV6-1 and TRBJ1-2; the D gene is possibly TRBD1 (5 bases). Trimming cost V 8 bases and J 8 bases, with 18 bases left between them. Germline V gene data show CDR1 as MNHNS and CDR2 as SASEGT. The CDR3 runs to 13 residues. As DNA, the CDR3 is TGTGCCAGCTACACTCCCAGGGATCGAGGCTACACCTTC. This sequence encodes CASYTPRDRGYTF.

This clonotype was counted many times. The rearrangement joins TRBV5-5 to TRBJ2-4; TRBD1 matches at 8 bases. Germline V CDR1 and CDR2: SGHKS, YYEKEE (reference sequence). After removal of 6 bases from V and 8 bases from J, the junction contained 10 bases not matched to a gene. The CDR3 has 14 residues. The CDR3 DNA reads as TGTGCCAGCACCCGACAGGGGACGGGAGACATTCAGTACTTC. The encoded protein is CASTRQGTGDIQYF.

Of note for this clonotype: This may come from a read error, since a much larger clone is one base off. The CDR3 here is CSARDPRAFQSGGSTLHF. The CDR3 DNA reads TGCAGTGCTAGAGATCCCCGGGCCTTTCAATCGGGTGGTTCAACCCTCCACTTT. V usage is TRBV20-1 and J usage is TRBJ1-6; no firm D call. This CDR3 spans 18 amino acids. Germline V gene sequence: CDR1 DFQATT, CDR2 SNEGSKA (reference sequence).

This clonotype has ten or more counts. The CDR3 nucleotides are TGCAGCGCCAGGACAGATATCAATGAAAAACTGTTTTTT. As protein: CSARTDINEKLFF. The genes are TRBV29-1 and TRBJ1-4; D might be TRBD1 (6 bases). CDR1 and CDR2 (germline): SQVTM, ANQGSEA. Trimming took 7 bases from V and 5 from J, leaving 14 bases between them. CDR3 length: 13 amino acids.

This clonotype appeared many times. The gene calls are TRBV7-9 and TRBJ2-5; no firm D call. This CDR3 comprises 14 residues. Between the trimmed V and J ends, which lost 0 bases and 4 bases, there was a span of 9 bases. The germline gives CDR1 SEHNR, CDR2 FQNEAQ (reference sequence). The CDR3 DNA is TGTGCCAGCAGCTTAGCGTCCAGCCGAGAGACCCAGTACTTC. It translates to CASSLASSRETQYF.

The V call is TRBV3-1, the J call TRBJ2-5, with TRBD1 as a possible D gene (6 bases). This CDR3 has 18 amino acids. Deletions cut 4 bases from V and 0 bases from J, with 21 bases between. The germline V gene encodes CDR1 LGHDT and CDR2 YNNKEL (reference sequence). The CDR3 loop is CASSPLGRSDRYQETQYF. Here the CDR3 DNA reads TGTGCCAGCAGCCCCCTTGGGCGTTCCGACAGGTACCAAGAGACCCAGTACTTC.

As concerns this clonotype: Possible read error: a much larger clone is one base away. The chain joins TRBV3-1 to TRBJ2-3; 8 positions agree with TRBD2. Trimming at V came to 8 bases and at J to 2 bases, leaving 18 bases not matched to a gene. CDR1 and CDR2 (germline): LGHDT, YNNKEL (reference sequence). The CDR3 contains 18 residues. The CDR3 is CASCPGFRGGLNTDTQYF. In DNA form, the CDR3 reads TGTGCCAGCTGCCCAGGCTTTCGGGGGGGCTTGAACACAGATACGCAGTATTTT.

The table lists this clonotype with many counts. The chain joins TRBV10-2 to TRBJ2-7; the D gene is possibly TRBD2 (5 bases). Trimming took 5 bases from V and 0 from J, leaving 11 bases between them. Germline CDR1 reads WSHSY; CDR2 reads SAAADI. The CDR3 is 14 residues long. The DNA of the CDR3 is TGCGCCAGCAGTCGGGCTAGCAGCTCCTACGAGCAGTACTTC. As protein: CASSRASSSYEQYF.

This clonotype has ten or more counts. The gene calls are TRBV28 and TRBJ2-1; TRBD1 aligns across 7 bases. Germline CDR1 reads MDHEN; CDR2 reads SYDVKM. This CDR3 is built from 15 residues. The junction had 8 bases not matched to a gene; V was cut back by 4 bases and J by 5 bases. CDR3 residues: CASSYTGVRHNEQFF. In DNA, the CDR3 is TGTGCCAGCAGTTATACAGGGGTTCGGCACAATGAGCAGTTCTTC.

This clonotype appeared many times. The chain couples TRBV5-1 to TRBJ2-3; the match to TRBD1 covers 9 bases. The germline V gene encodes CDR1 SGHRS and CDR2 YFSETQ. V trimming: 3 bases; J trimming: 8 bases; junction bases outside the gene matches: 10. The CDR3 loop spans 15 amino acids. As DNA, the CDR3 is TGCGCCAGCAGCTCGCAACAGGGGGCAGGGGGTACGCAGTATTTT. It specifies CASSSQQGAGGTQYF.

This clonotype was detected many times. The chain has TRBV9 and TRBJ2-5; 12 positions agree with TRBD2. Trimming at V came to 2 bases and at J to 1 base, leaving 9 bases not matched to a gene. The CDR3 runs to 18 residues. Germline CDR1 reads SGDLS; CDR2 reads YYNGEE. CDR3 residues: CASSVAASGGAGQETQYF. CDR3 DNA sequence: TGTGCCAGCAGCGTCGCCGCTAGCGGGGGGGCCGGCCAAGAGACCCAGTACTTC.